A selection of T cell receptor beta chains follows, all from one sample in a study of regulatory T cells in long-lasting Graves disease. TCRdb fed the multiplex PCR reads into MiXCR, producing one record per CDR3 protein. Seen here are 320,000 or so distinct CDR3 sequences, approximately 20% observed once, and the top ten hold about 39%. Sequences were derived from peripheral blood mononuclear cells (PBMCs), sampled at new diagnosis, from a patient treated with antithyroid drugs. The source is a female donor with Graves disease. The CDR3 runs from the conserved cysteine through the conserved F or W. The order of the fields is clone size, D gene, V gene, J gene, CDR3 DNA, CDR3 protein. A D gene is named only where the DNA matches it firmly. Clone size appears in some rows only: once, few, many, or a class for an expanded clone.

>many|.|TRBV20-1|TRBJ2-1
TGCAGTGCCCGCCGAAAGTTCTCTTCCTACAATGAGCAGTTCTTC
CSARRKFSSYNEQFF
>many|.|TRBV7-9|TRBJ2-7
TGTGCCAGCAGCCCCCCGGGGTTCGAGCAGTACTTC
CASSPPGFEQYF
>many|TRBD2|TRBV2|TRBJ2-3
TGTGCCAGCAGTGAACACGGGAGGGCCTCCATAGATACGCAGTATTTT
CASSEHGRASIDTQYF
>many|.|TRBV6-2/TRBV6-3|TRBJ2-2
TGTGCCAGCAAGGGCGGATGGTCGGACACCGGGGAGCTGTTTTTT
CASKGGWSDTGELFF
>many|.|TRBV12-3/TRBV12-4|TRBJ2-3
TGTGCCAGCAGCCGCCTCCTGTCTAGCGAGTCCACAGATACGCAGTATTTT
CASSRLLSSESTDTQYF
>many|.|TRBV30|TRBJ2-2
TGTGCCCGCACCCGAGGGACCGGGGAGCTGTTTTTT
CARTRGTGELFF
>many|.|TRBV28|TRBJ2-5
TGTGCCACCCACAGCGGGGACAAAGGCCAAGAGACCCAGTACTTC
CATHSGDKGQETQYF
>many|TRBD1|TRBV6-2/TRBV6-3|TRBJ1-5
TGTGCCAGCGCCGGGACAGGGGGCCATAGTCAGCCCCAGCATTTT
CASAGTGGHSQPQHF
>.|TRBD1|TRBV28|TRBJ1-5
TGTGCCAGCAGGAAGGGGACAGGGGGCAATCAGCCCCAGCATTTT
CASRKGTGGNQPQHF
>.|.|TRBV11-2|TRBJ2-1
TGTGCCAGCAGCCAAGTCCCCTTATGGGACTCCTACAATGAGCAGTTCTTC
CASSQVPLWDSYNEQFF
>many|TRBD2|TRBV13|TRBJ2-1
TGTGCCAGCAGTGATACTAGCGGGAGCTACAATGAGCAGTTCTTC
CASSDTSGSYNEQFF
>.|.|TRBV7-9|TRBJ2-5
TGTGCCAGCAGCCCCAGCCGCGGGACCTACCAAGAGACCCAGTACTTC
CASSPSRGTYQETQYF
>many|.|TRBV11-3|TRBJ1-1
TGTGCCAGCAGCCCCTCGAGGGCCACTGAAGCTTTCTTT
CASSPSRATEAFF
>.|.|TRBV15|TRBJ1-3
TGTGCCACCAGCAGAGATTATATAGACCGGTTCTCTGGAAACACCATATATTTT
CATSRDYIDRFSGNTIYF
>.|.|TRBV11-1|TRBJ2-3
TGTGCCAGCAGCTCATCCCCTTCATTTAGCACAGATACGCAGTATTTT
CASSSSPSFSTDTQYF
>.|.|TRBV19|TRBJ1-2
TGTGCCAGCAGCTACCTAGGGGAAGGCTACACCTTC
CASSYLGEGYTF
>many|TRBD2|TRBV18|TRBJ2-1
TGTGCCAGCTCCCCTAGCGGGAGCTCCCCCGGCAATGAGCAGTTCTTC
CASSPSGSSPGNEQFF
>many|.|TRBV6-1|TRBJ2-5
TGTGCCAGCAGTGGGGGACCCGGGACCGCAGGAGATGCCCAGTACTTC
CASSGGPGTAGDAQYF
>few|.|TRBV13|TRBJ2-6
TGTGCCAGCAGCTCCCCGGGGGTAGAGGGGGGCCTCTCTGGGGCCAACGTCCTGACTTTC
CASSSPGVEGGLSGANVLTF
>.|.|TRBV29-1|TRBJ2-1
TGCAGCTACGGTGGGCAGGGTGGGCACAATGAGCAGTTCTTC
CSYGGQGGHNEQFF
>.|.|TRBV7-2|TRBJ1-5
TGTGCCAGCAGCTTATTTACCGGGAAGAATCAGCCCCAGCATTTT
CASSLFTGKNQPQHF
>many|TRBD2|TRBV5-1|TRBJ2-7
TGCGCCAGCAGCTTGAGCCCGACTAGCGGGGTCCTCTACGAGCAGTACTTC
CASSLSPTSGVLYEQYF
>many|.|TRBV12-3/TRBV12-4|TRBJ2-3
TGTGCCAGCGGAACAGGGTCATGGTCGACAGATACGCAGTATTTT
CASGTGSWSTDTQYF
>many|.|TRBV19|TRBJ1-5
TGTGCCAGTAGTGTGATACTAAGCAATCAGCCCCAGCATTTT
CASSVILSNQPQHF
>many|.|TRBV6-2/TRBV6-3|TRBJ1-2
TGTGCCAGCAGTTACGGCCCCGGGAACTATGGCTACACCTTC
CASSYGPGNYGYTF
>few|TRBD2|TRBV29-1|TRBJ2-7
TGCAGCTCCCCGGGACTAAGGGGCGAGCAGTACTTC
CSSPGLRGEQYF
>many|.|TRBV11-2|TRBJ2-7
TGTGCCAGCAGCTACGGGACCGGCGAAGAGCAGTACTTC
CASSYGTGEEQYF
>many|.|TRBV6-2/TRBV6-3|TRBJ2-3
TGTGCCAGCAGTTACGACCCAGGGGGGAGCACAGATACGCAGTATTTT
CASSYDPGGSTDTQYF
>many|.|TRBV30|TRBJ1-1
TGTGCCTGGGACAGAATGAACACTGAAGCTTTCTTT
CAWDRMNTEAFF
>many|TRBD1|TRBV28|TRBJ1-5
TGTGCCAGCAGGGGACAGGGGAACAATCAGCCCCAGCATTTT
CASRGQGNNQPQHF
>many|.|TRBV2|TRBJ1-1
TGTGCCAGCAGGGACTCGGGGGGTATCGCTGAAGCTTTCTTT
CASRDSGGIAEAFF
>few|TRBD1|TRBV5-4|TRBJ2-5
TGTGCCAGCAGCCCTAAACTGACAGGGGAGAAGGAGACCCAGTACTTC
CASSPKLTGEKETQYF
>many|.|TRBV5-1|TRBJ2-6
TGCGCCAGCAGCTTGTTGGGGACGGCCACTCTGGGGGCCAACGTCCTGACTTTC
CASSLLGTATLGANVLTF
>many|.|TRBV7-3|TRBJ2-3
TGTGCCAGCAGCTTACCCCGAGATACGCAGTATTTT
CASSLPRDTQYF
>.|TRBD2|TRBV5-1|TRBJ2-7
TGCGCCAGCAGCTTGAGACCGTACCCGACTAGCGGGACGCTCGAGCAGTACTTC
CASSLRPYPTSGTLEQYF
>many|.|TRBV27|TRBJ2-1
TGTGCCAGATCAAGGGACTGGTCCTACAATGAGCAGTTCTTC
CARSRDWSYNEQFF
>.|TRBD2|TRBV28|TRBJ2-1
TGTGCCAGCAGTTCTGGGACTAGCCCTTACAATGAGCAGTTCTTC
CASSSGTSPYNEQFF
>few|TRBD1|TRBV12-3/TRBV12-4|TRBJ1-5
TGTGCCAGCAGTTTAGGGACAGGGGGCCCAAAAGGGGGTCAGCCCCAGCATTTT
CASSLGTGGPKGGQPQHF
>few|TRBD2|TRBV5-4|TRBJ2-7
TGTGCCAGCAGCTCGGGACTAGCGGGTATTTACGAGCAGTACTTC
CASSSGLAGIYEQYF
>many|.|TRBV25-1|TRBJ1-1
TGTGCCAGCAGTGCCGGTCTGACAACTGAAGCTTTCTTT
CASSAGLTTEAFF
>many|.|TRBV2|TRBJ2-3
TGTGCCAGCCCTGGGAGTGCGGGTGGCACAGATACGCAGTATTTT
CASPGSAGGTDTQYF
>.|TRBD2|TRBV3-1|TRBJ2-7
TGTGCCAGTCAGACGACTAGCGGGGTGGGCGAGCAGTACTTC
CASQTTSGVGEQYF
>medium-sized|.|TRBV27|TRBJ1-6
TGTGCCAGCAGTATTACGGACCTAGGTCGGAATTCACCCCTCCACTTT
CASSITDLGRNSPLHF
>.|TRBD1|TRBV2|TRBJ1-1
TGTGCCAGCAGGCGGGGACAGGGTGAAGCTTTCTTT
CASRRGQGEAFF
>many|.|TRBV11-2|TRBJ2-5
TGTGCCAGCAGCTTAGATGTGGGGGAGGCCTGGATGGAGACCCAGTACTTC
CASSLDVGEAWMETQYF